This T cell receptor beta chain was observed in a study of T-cell memory formation after mild COVID-19 (dated by TCRdb to the early 2020s). General notes on the study: TCR sequence clusters from the two donors were found to be largely donor specific. T-cell clones expanding and contracting after mild COVID-19 in two donors were tracked by longitudinal TCRalpha and TCRbeta repertoire sequencing. Two young, previously healthy adult volunteers, one female and one male, were included in the cohort. General findings and caveats noted by the study authors: The study included only a couple of mild cases, and larger cohorts that include severe cases with pre-infection samples were judged to be necessary. Some responding clones were found in pre-infection memory, which suggests that pre-existing cross-reactive memory T cells took part in the SARS-CoV-2 response. Contracting CD4+ clones were found mainly in CM and EM memory subsets, while CD8+ clones were enriched in EMRA. SARS-CoV-2 specificity of the second-wave clones peaking on day 37 was not confirmed. From day 15 to 85, contracting clones showed balanced CD4/CD8 phenotypes, whereas a second wave of clones that expanded from day 15 to 37 leaned towards CD4+.

Ficoll-Paque density gradient centrifugation was the method used to isolate PBMCs. Trimming removed 1 base from V and 4 bases from J; the gene matches leave 4 bases unexplained. The germline V gene gives CDR1 as SGHTA and CDR2 as FQGNSA. CDR3 length: 15 amino acids, cysteine to phenylalanine. Only the CDR3 portion is preserved as DNA: 45 bases, with reading frame beginning at the first base. Sequencing was performed on an Illumina NovaSeq 6000. cDNA libraries for TCRalpha and TCRbeta were prepared by 5'RACE using constant-segment primers, with sample barcodes and unique molecular identifiers added. RNA was extracted from every sample with Trizol reagent. Libraries were amplified in two PCR steps, with a second sample barcode and Illumina TruSeq adapters added in the second step. Sequencing of libraries was performed on an Illumina NovaSeq with 2 x 150 bp paired-end reads. The authors processed their data as follows. Demultiplexing of reads and collapsing into UMI-guided consensus sequences were performed with migec v1.2.7. Using mixcr v2.1.11, UMI consensuses were aligned to TRA and TRB V and J templates and then assembled into clonotypes. A clonotype was counted as expanded or contracted only if both edgeR and NoisET called the change significant, with noise models trained on biological replicates. edgeR calls used a false discovery rate-adjusted p below 0.01 and a log2 fold-change threshold of 1. PCA with hierarchical clustering of max-normalized trajectories of the 1000 most abundant clonotypes was used as exploratory dynamics analysis. The CD4 or CD8 phenotype of responding clones was assigned using the separately sequenced CD4+ and CD8+ repertoires. The raw public reads went through TCRdb reprocessing: fastp at Q25, MiXCR clone calling, in-frame beta chains kept. Duplicate CDR3 protein sequences are folded into a single record with the most common DNA and genes. These V and J calls rely on TCRdb rather than the paper's analysis. The sample table holds over 450,000 distinct CDR3 sequences, of which roughly 22% were seen once. 9.5% to 15% of the sample lies in the top ten.

This clonotype was counted ten times or more. The clone's antigen remains unknown. Base qualities are not at hand, and no much larger clone is one base apart. The sequenced sample was PBMCs or a T cell subset sorted from them (not recorded which). The rearrangement joined TRBV7-2 to TRBJ2-1; 7 central nucleotides agree with TRBD2. The sequence came from an adult woman who had mild COVID-19 (a few samples of this study predate the infection). The sample titles of this study are shuffled in the database, so cell type and time point are left out; the donor was told from shared clones. Read as DNA, the sequence is TGTGCCAGCAGCTTAGTCGGGGGAGGGTACAATGAGCAGTTCTTC. Its translation reads: CASSLVGGGYNEQFF.